This T cell receptor beta chain was sequenced in a study of OX40 agonist ivuxolimab in advanced cancers. Study in general: Across the patients, intravenous ivuxolimab was delivered every 2 weeks at 0.01 to 10 mg/kg. Partial responses were recorded for three patients, including one with hepatocellular carcinoma and two with cutaneous melanoma.

Clones were sequenced by immunoSEQ multiplex PCR, and TCRdb holds only the in-frame ones, with some missing. The sample contains tens of thousands of clones, 80% to 90% of which appear only once. V shed 3 bases and J 7 bases; nucleotides not matched to a gene: 12. Germline CDR1 reads MGHRA; CDR2 reads YSYEKL. CDR3 length: 17 amino acids. The rearrangement joins TRBV4-1 to TRBJ2-2, with 9 bases aligning to TRBD2. The TCR was taken from an adult with an advanced solid tumor such as melanoma, head and neck, liver or kidney cancer. The starting material was CD4+ or CD8+ T cells sorted from blood, obtained in a trial of the OX40 agonist ivuxolimab. The CDR3 here is CASSHARVAGEVGELFF. DNA for the CDR3: TGCGCCAGCAGCCATGCCCGGGTAGCGGGAGAGGTCGGGGAGCTGTTTTTT.